A single sample is the source of the 11 T cell receptor beta chains below, sequenced in a study of blood T cell repertoires in COVID-19. This table comes from immunoSEQ multiplex PCR, and its TCRdb copy is limited to in-frame clones, with some not included. The repertoire holds over 150,000 clones, with over 70% as singletons. Material for sequencing was peripheral blood. The receptors originated from a woman aged 40 to 50 with COVID-19, enrolled during active disease.

The chain combines TRBV7-9 with TRBJ2-7; the D gene is possibly TRBD2 (5 bases). Trimming removed 5 bases at V and 4 bases at J, with 24 bases between. Germline V gene lookup returns CDR1 SEHNR and CDR2 FQNEAQ (reference sequence). The CDR3 is 17 residues long. CDR3 residues: CASSPQLGRFFSYEQYF. CDR3 bases: TGTGCCAGCAGCCCCCAACTAGGGCGATTCTTCTCTTACGAGCAGTACTTC. Drawing the rest from reference TRBV7-9 and TRBJ2-7, the complete variable domain is DTGVSQNPRHKITKRGQNVTFRCDPISEHNRLYWYRQTLGQGPEFLTYFQNEAQLEKSRLLSDRFSAERPKGSFSTLEIQRTEQGDSAMYLCASSPQLGRFFSYEQYFGPGTRLTVT.

V and J are TRBV27 and TRBJ1-1; D perhaps matches TRBD1 (6 bases). V lost 3 bases, J lost 11 bases, and 13 bases lay in between. Per germline, CDR1 MNHEY and CDR2 SMNVEV (reference sequence). The CDR3 has 12 amino acids. Written as DNA, the CDR3 is TGTGCCAGCAGTTTCCAGGGGCTAGAGGCTTTCTTT. Its translation: CASSFQGLEAFF.

The CDR3 DNA follows: TGTGCCAGCAGCAAAGGGTGGGACTGGGCAGGGCCCTTCAGTGGGGCTTTCTTT. Its translation is CASSKGWDWAGPFSGAFF. The gene calls are TRBV21-1 and TRBJ1-1. TRBV21-1 is labeled a pseudogene. The CDR3 sequence is 18 residues long.

The chain is built from TRBV2 and TRBJ2-1, with 9 bases matching TRBD2. CDR3 length: 14 amino acids. Losses at the gene ends were 8 bases for V and 1 base for J; bases not matched to a gene: 3. In germline, CDR1 is SNHLY, CDR2 FYNNEI. In DNA form, the CDR3 reads TGTGCCAGCCAGCTAGCGGGGTCCTACAATGAGCAGTTCTTC. It codes for CASQLAGSYNEQFF.

This clone was observed at least ten times. The chain links TRBV27 to TRBJ2-7; 7 bases match TRBD2. Germline V gene data show CDR1 as MNHEY and CDR2 as SMNVEV (reference sequence). Trimming removed 2 bases from V and 4 bases from J; junction bases left unmatched: 11. The CDR3 contains 16 residues. The CDR3 nucleotides are TGTGCCAGCAGTTTAATGGGGGGGGTGCAAACTTACGAGCAGTACTTC. This codes for CASSLMGGVQTYEQYF.

The chain carries TRBV6-1 and TRBJ2-1; 9 nucleotides agree with TRBD2. V shed 4 bases and J 2 bases; nucleotides not matched to a gene: 12. The germline V gene has CDR1 MNHNS and CDR2 SASEGT. The CDR3 length is 18 residues. CDR3 protein: CASSGGPSGVSPYNEQFF. CDR3 nucleotides: TGTGCCAGCAGTGGGGGCCCTAGCGGGGTTAGCCCCTACAATGAGCAGTTCTTC.

The chain links TRBV6-4 to TRBJ2-3; 7 bases are a match to TRBD1. This CDR3 spans 13 amino acids. Germline lookup yields CDR1 MRHNA and CDR2 SNTAGT. V shed 2 bases and J 11 bases; nucleotides not matched to a gene: 7. In DNA form, the CDR3 reads TGTGCCAGCAGTGACCGGACAGGCCAAGTGCAGTATTTT. Residues: CASSDRTGQVQYF.

The chain recombines TRBV28 with TRBJ1-4; D is possibly TRBD1 (5 bases). Germline V gene sequence: CDR1 MDHEN, CDR2 SYDVKM. The CDR3 has 14 amino acids. The V and J ends lost 6 bases and 7 bases respectively, with 15 bases between them. In nucleotides, the CDR3 is TGTGCCAGCAGCGTTGGAGGGCAGGGTGAAAAACTGTTTTTT. This sequence encodes CASSVGGQGEKLFF.

The rearrangement joins TRBV6-5 to TRBJ2-7, with D perhaps matching TRBD2 (5 bases). In germline, CDR1 is MNHEY, CDR2 SVGAGI. V lost 9 bases and J 1 base, leaving 10 bases between the germline ends. The CDR3 spans 12 residues. The CDR3 region has the DNA TGTGCCAGTGGTAGAGGGTCCTACGAGCAGTACTTC. This codes for CASGRGSYEQYF.

This clone showed up just a few times. The chain recombines TRBV23-1 with TRBJ2-2; 8 bases line up with TRBD1. TRBV23-1 is labeled an ORF, and its function is uncertain. This CDR3 contains 15 residues. V lost 1 base, J lost 6 bases, and 4 bases stayed unmatched. The CDR3, as DNA: TGCGCCAGCAGTCAATTCCAGGGGGCCTCCGGGGAGCTGTTTTTT. Protein sequence: CASSQFQGASGELFF.

V is TRBV5-8 and J is TRBJ2-1, with D tentatively TRBD1 (5 bases). Germline CDR1 SGHTS, CDR2 YDEGEE. There are 17 residues in the CDR3. With 0 bases removed from V and 0 bases from J, the gap between germline ends came to 13 bases. In nucleotides, the CDR3 is TGTGCCAGCAGCTTGGGCAGGGTGTCGGGCTCCTACAATGAGCAGTTCTTC. Translating gives CASSLGRVSGSYNEQFF.